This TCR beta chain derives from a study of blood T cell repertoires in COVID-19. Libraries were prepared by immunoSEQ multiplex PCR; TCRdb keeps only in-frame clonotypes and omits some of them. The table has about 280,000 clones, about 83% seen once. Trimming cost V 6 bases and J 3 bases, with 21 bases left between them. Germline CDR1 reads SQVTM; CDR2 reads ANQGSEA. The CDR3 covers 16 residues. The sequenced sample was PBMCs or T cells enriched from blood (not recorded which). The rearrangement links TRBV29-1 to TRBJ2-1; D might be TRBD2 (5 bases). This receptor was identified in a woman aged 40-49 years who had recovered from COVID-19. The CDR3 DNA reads TGCAGCGTCATCCTCTCGGGCGGGCATGGCTACAATGAGCAGTTCTTC. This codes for CSVILSGGHGYNEQFF.